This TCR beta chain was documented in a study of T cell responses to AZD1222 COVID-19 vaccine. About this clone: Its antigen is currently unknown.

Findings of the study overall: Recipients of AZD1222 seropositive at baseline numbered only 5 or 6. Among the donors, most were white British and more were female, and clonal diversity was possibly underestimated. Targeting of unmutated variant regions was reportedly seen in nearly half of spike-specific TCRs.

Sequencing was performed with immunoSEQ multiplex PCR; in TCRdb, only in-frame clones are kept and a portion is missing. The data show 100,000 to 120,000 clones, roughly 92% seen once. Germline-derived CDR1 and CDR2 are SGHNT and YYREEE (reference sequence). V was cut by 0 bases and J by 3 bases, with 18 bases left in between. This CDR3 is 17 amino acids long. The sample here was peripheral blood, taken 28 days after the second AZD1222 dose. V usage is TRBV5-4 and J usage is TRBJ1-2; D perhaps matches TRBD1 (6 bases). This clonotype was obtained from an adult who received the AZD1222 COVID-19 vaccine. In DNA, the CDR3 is TGTGCCAGCAGCTTGGCCGGGGGCCTCACAGGGTACTATGGCTACACCTTC. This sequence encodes CASSLAGGLTGYYGYTF.